The 9 T cell receptor beta chains in this list originate from one sample, sequenced in a study of read filtering for tumor transcriptome and immune sequencing. The library was built from 400 ng RNA with molecular barcoded adaptors for alpha/delta and beta/gamma chains. From the reads, TCRdb called clonotypes with MiXCR, one entry per CDR3 protein. The table records roughly 130,000 distinct CDR3 sequences, 10% to 15% of them present only once. The sequencing sample was made of a population of CD138-negative cells sorted from bone marrow. These receptors were taken from a donor aged 40 or over with multiple myeloma.

This clonotype was observed a few times. Being one base from a much bigger clone, this may be a read error. This is likely a read error, given that the CDR3 carries no conserved phenylalanine or tryptophan at its end. This rearrangement joins TRBV20-1 to TRBJ1-2; a possible D gene is TRBD1 (5 bases). In germline, CDR1 is DFQATT, CDR2 SNEGSKA (reference sequence). This CDR3 has 12 amino acids. V was pared by 6 bases and J by 8 bases, with 16 bases between. CDR3 residues: CSALDIRFGYTS. CDR3 bases: TGCAGTGCCCTGGACATTCGGTTCGGCTACACCTCC.

This clonotype occurred many times. The V call is TRBV5-1, the J call TRBJ1-1, with a weak D call TRBD1 (5 bases). The V end lost 0 bases, the J end lost 5 bases, and 11 bases lay between the germline ends. Germline V gene data show CDR1 as SGHRS and CDR2 as YFSETQ. The CDR3 totals 14 residues. The CDR3 is CASSLVVGVTEAFF. The CDR3 DNA is TGCGCCAGCAGCTTGGTCGTGGGGGTGACTGAAGCTTTCTTT.

This clonotype has ten or more counts. The V gene is TRBV4-2, the J gene TRBJ2-1; 8 bases align to TRBD2. With V trimmed by 2 bases and J by 6 bases, 12 bases remained unmatched. The germline V gene encodes CDR1 LGHNA and CDR2 YNFKEQ. This CDR3 comprises 17 residues. This CDR3 reads CASSQQAGEKYGNEQFF. CDR3 nucleotide sequence: TGTGCCAGCAGCCAACAAGCGGGGGAAAAGTACGGCAATGAGCAGTTCTTC.

This clonotype was picked up many times. Written as DNA, the CDR3 is TGTGCCAGCAGTGGTGGGGGGACTAGCGGGACTTACAATGAGCAGTTCTTC. It translates to CASSGGGTSGTYNEQFF. This chain links TRBV6-5 with TRBJ2-1, with 13 bases fitting TRBD2. The CDR3 length is 17 residues. V lost 5 bases and J lost 4; bases outside the gene matches: 8. CDR1 and CDR2 (germline): MNHEY, SVGAGI.

This clonotype came up a few times. The chain carries TRBV7-2 and TRBJ1-1; D not certain. Germline assignment: CDR1 SGHTA and CDR2 FQGNSA. CDR3 size: 13 residues. V lost 10 bases and J 1 base, leaving 13 bases between the germline ends. CDR3 DNA sequence: TGTGCCACTGGTCGGCAGCGGAACACTGAAGCTTTCTTT. This sequence encodes CATGRQRNTEAFF.

This clonotype was recorded at least ten times. This chain joins TRBV20-1 and TRBJ1-5; 10 bases agree with TRBD1. The CDR3 is 12 amino acids. Germline CDR1 DFQATT, CDR2 SNEGSKA (reference sequence). The junction had 1 base not matched to a gene; V was cut back by 6 bases and J by 5 bases. CDR3 amino acids: CSAGTGDQPQHF. DNA of the CDR3: TGCAGTGCAGGGACAGGGGATCAGCCCCAGCATTTT.

The chain uses TRBV3-1 and TRBJ2-7, with TRBD2 matching over 13 bases. J was trimmed by 11 bases and V by 0 bases; bases with no gene match: 7. CDR3 length equals 15 residues. Per germline, CDR1 LGHDT and CDR2 YNNKEL (reference sequence). CDR3 loop: CASSQDTSGRASKYF. DNA for the CDR3: TGTGCCAGCAGCCAAGACACTAGCGGGAGGGCCTCGAAGTACTTC.

This clonotype has a count of ten or more. This sequence joins TRBV12-3 or TRBV12-4 and TRBJ1-4, with 8 bases lining up with TRBD1. The CDR3 loop spans 15 amino acids. V lost 5 bases and J lost 5; bases outside the gene matches: 7. The chain's CDR3 is CASSLRTGTNEKLFF. CDR3 nucleotides: TGTGCCAGCAGTCTGCGGACAGGGACGAATGAAAAACTGTTTTTT.

A remark on this clonotype: A much larger clone is a single base away; this may be a read error. It is likely a read error, because the conserved phenylalanine at the end of the CDR3 is missing. The rearrangement links TRBV10-3 to TRBJ1-2; D call uncertain. This CDR3 has 14 residues. Per the germline V gene, CDR1 is ENHRY and CDR2 is SYGVKD. V lost 2 bases to trimming and J lost 2 bases, with 9 bases between them. The chain's CDR3 is CAISETARNYGYTL. DNA for the CDR3: TGTGCCATCAGTGAGACCGCCAGAAACTATGGCTACACCCTC.